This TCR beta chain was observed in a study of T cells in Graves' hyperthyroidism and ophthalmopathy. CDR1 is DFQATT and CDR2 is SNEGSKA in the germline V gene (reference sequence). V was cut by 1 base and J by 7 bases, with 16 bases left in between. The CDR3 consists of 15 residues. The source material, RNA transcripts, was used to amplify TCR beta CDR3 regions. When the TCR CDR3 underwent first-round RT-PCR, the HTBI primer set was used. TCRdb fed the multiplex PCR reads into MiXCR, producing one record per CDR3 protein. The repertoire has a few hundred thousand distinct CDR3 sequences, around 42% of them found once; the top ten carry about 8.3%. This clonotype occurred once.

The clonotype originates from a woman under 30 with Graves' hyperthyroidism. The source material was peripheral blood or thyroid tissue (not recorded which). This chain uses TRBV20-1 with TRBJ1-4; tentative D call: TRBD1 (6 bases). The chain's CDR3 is CSARVLGAHGEKLFF. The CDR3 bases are TGCAGTGCTAGAGTATTGGGGGCTCATGGTGAAAAACTGTTTTTT.